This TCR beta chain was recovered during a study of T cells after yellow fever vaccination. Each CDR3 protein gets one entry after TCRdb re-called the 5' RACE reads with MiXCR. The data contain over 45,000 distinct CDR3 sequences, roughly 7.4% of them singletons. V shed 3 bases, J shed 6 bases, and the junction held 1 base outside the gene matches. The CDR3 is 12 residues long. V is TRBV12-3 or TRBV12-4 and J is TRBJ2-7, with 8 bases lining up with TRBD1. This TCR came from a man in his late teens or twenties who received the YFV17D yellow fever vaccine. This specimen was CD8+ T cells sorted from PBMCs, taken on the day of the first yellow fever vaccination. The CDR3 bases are TGTGCCAGCAGTTTGGACAGGGCCGAGCAGTACTTC. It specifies CASSLDRAEQYF.